Listed here are 10 T cell receptor beta chains from one sample, sequenced in a study of blood T cell repertoires in COVID-19. TCRdb's copy holds only in-frame clones and misses some; the assay was immunoSEQ multiplex PCR. The sample yields approximately 260,000 clones, around 82% seen once. The specimen sequenced was peripheral blood. The receptors originated from a woman older than 75 with active or convalescent COVID-19.

This clone was counted only a few times. The chain has TRBV5-1 and TRBJ1-3, with 7 bases that match TRBD1. V lost 4 bases and J lost 1; bases outside the gene matches: 20. Looked up from germline, CDR1 is SGHRS and CDR2 is YFSETQ. This CDR3 comprises 20 residues. CDR3 residues: CASSPLPPGGTLGSGNTIYF. CDR3 bases: TGCGCCAGCAGCCCCCTCCCGCCAGGGGGTACATTAGGGTCTGGAAACACCATATATTTT.

The V and J genes are TRBV7-2 and TRBJ2-7; 7 bases match TRBD1. V trimming: 2 bases; J trimming: 3 bases; junction bases outside the gene matches: 4. This CDR3 spans 14 amino acids. Germline lookup yields CDR1 SGHTA and CDR2 FQGNSA. CDR3 residues: CASSLWDRGYEQYF. The CDR3 DNA follows: TGTGCCAGCAGCTTATGGGACAGAGGCTACGAGCAGTACTTC.

This chain joins TRBV7-2 and TRBJ2-5; 7 nucleotides line up with TRBD1. This CDR3 spans 15 amino acids. V lost 5 bases and J lost 5; bases outside the gene matches: 11. Germline V gene sequence: CDR1 SGHTA, CDR2 FQGNSA. As DNA, the CDR3 is TGTGCCAGCAGCCCCAGGACAGGCCAAGGGGAGACCCAGTACTTC. It codes for CASSPRTGQGETQYF.

CDR3 residues: CAWTHPGQGNSPLHF. CDR3 sequence (DNA): TGTGCCTGGACCCACCCGGGACAGGGTAATTCACCCCTCCACTTT. V usage is TRBV30 and J usage is TRBJ1-6, with TRBD1 identical over 9 bases. The CDR3 is made up of 15 amino acids. The germline gives CDR1 GTSNPN, CDR2 SVGIG (reference sequence). J gave up 6 bases and V 4 bases, and 7 bases lay outside the gene matches. The full variable domain, completed using reference TRBV30 and TRBJ1-6, is SQTIHQWPATLVQPVGSPLSLECTVEGTSNPNLYWYRQAAGRGLQLLFYSVGIGQISSEVPQNLSASRPQDRQFILSSKKLLLSDSGFYLCAWTHPGQGNSPLHFGNGTRLTVT.

The gene calls are TRBV19 and TRBJ2-5, with a possible D match to TRBD1 (5 bases). This CDR3 is built from 14 residues. V lost 3 bases and J 1 base, leaving 9 bases between the germline ends. Germline assignment: CDR1 LNHDA and CDR2 SQIVND (reference sequence). CDR3 sequence reads: CASSISQAQETQYF. CDR3 bases: TGTGCCAGTAGTATTTCACAGGCCCAAGAGACCCAGTACTTC.

The rearrangement uses TRBV6-6 and TRBJ1-1; 8 nucleotides align to TRBD1. The CDR3 totals 15 residues. The J segment lost 3 bases and the V segment lost 4 bases, leaving 7 bases of the junction unmatched. The germline V gene has CDR1 MNHNY and CDR2 SVGAGI (reference sequence). CDR3 coding DNA: TGTGCCAGCAGTTCCCCGGACAGGGATGACACTGAAGCTTTCTTT. It translates to CASSSPDRDDTEAFF.

This chain uses TRBV19 with TRBJ2-1; 11 nucleotides match TRBD2. Per the germline V gene, CDR1 is LNHDA and CDR2 is SQIVND (reference sequence). V was pared by 5 bases and J by 4 bases, with 10 bases of the junction left unmatched. This CDR3 spans 17 amino acids. CDR3 in amino acids: CASSPRLAGMGYNEQFF. The CDR3 DNA reads as TGTGCCAGTAGTCCCCGACTAGCGGGAATGGGGTACAATGAGCAGTTCTTC.

This clone was observed a few times. The CDR3 here is CAISESGDTEYF. The CDR3, as DNA: TGTGCCATCAGTGAGTCAGGGGACACGGAGTACTTC. V usage is TRBV10-3 and J usage is TRBJ2-7; D perhaps matches TRBD1 (6 bases). CDR1 and CDR2 (germline): ENHRY, SYGVKD. The length of the CDR3 is 12 residues. The V end lost 0 bases, the J end lost 11 bases, and 11 bases lay between the germline ends.

This clone occurred a few times. The V call is TRBV19, the J call TRBJ1-1; D perhaps matches TRBD1 (5 bases). The V end lost 6 bases, the J end lost 4 bases, and 15 bases lay between the germline ends. This CDR3 comprises 14 residues. Germline CDR1 and CDR2: LNHDA and SQIVND (reference sequence). The CDR3 loop is CASSGSLGATEAFF. CDR3 nucleotides: TGTGCCAGTAGCGGTAGTTTAGGGGCCACTGAAGCTTTCTTT. The whole variable domain, remainder taken from reference TRBV19 and TRBJ1-1, is DGGITQSPKYLFRKEGQNVTLSCEQNLNHDAMYWYRQDPGQGLRLIYYSQIVNDFQKGDIAEGYSVSREKKESFPLTVTSAQKNPTAFYLCASSGSLGATEAFFGQGTRLTVV.

The genes are TRBV15 and TRBJ1-4, with unresolved D. The CDR3 contains 15 residues. Germline CDR1 reads LNHNV; CDR2 reads YYDKDF (reference sequence). V lost 0 bases and J lost 6, with 11 bases in between. The CDR3 DNA follows: TGTGCCACCAGCAGAGATCTTGGGAGGGATGAAAAACTGTTTTTT. Residues: CATSRDLGRDEKLFF.